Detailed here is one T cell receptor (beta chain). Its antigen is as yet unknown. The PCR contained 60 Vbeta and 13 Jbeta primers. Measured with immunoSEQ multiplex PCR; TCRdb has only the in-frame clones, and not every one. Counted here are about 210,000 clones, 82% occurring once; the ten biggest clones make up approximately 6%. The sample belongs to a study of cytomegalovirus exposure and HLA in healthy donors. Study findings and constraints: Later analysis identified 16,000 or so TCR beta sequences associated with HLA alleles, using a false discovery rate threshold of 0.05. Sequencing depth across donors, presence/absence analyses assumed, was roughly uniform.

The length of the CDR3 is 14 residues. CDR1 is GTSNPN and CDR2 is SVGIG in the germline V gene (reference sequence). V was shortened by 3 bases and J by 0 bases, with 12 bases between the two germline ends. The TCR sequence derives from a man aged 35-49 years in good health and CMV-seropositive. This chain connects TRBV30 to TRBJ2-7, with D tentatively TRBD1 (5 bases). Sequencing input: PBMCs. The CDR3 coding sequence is TGTGCCTGGAGCCTACAGGTAGCCTCCTACGAGCAGTACTTC. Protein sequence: CAWSLQVASYEQYF.